This TCR beta chain was recorded in a study of CD8 T cell repertoires and HIV-1 epitope variants. The ends lost 6 bases at V and 0 bases at J; junction bases unmatched: 0. Germline V gene data show CDR1 as MNHNS and CDR2 as SASEGT. This CDR3 has 14 amino acids. Libraries were prepared by immunoSEQ multiplex PCR; TCRdb keeps only in-frame clonotypes and omits some of them. The table lists 2,400 or so clones, around 67% of them singletons. Regarding this clone: What it binds is unknown.

The TCR originated in a male donor with HIV. The specimen sequenced was cultured CD8+ T cells derived from PBMCs. V is TRBV6-1 and J is TRBJ2-1; 9 bases map to TRBD1. CDR3 sequence: CASRDRGSYNEQFF. CDR3 sequence (DNA): TGTGCCAGCAGGGACAGGGGCTCCTACAATGAGCAGTTCTTC.